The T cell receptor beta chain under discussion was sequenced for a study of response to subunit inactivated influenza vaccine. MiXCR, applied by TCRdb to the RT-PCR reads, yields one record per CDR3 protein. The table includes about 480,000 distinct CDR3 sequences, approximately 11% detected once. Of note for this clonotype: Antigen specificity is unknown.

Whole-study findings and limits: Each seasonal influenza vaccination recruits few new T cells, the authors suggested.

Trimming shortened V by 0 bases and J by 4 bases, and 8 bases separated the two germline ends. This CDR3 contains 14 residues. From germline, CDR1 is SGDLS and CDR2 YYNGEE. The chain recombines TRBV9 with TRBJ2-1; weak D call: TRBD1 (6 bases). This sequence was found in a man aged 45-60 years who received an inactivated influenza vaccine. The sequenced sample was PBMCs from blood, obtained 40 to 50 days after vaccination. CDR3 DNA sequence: TGTGCCAGCAGCGTAGTGGACAGTTACAATGAGCAGTTCTTC. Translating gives CASSVVDSYNEQFF.